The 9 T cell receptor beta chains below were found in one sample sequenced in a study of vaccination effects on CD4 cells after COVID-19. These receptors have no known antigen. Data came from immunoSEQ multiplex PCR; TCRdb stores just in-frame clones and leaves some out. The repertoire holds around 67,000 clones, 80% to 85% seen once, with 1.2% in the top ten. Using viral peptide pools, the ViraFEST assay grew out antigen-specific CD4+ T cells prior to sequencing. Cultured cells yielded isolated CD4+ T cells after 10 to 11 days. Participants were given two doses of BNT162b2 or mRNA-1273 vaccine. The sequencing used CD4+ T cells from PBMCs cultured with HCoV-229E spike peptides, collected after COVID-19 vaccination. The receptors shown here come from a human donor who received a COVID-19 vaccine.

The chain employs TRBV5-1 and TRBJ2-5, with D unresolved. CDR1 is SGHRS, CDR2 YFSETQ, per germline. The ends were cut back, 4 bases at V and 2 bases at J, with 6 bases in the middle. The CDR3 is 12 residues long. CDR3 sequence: CASSHPQETQYF. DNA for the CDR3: TGCGCCAGCAGCCACCCACAAGAGACCCAGTACTTC.

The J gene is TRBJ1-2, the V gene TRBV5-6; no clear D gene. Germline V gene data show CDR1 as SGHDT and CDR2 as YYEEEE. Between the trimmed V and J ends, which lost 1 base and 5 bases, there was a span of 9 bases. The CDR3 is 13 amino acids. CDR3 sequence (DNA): TGTGCCAGCAGCTTGTCCGGTCAGTATGGCTACACCTTC. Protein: CASSLSGQYGYTF.

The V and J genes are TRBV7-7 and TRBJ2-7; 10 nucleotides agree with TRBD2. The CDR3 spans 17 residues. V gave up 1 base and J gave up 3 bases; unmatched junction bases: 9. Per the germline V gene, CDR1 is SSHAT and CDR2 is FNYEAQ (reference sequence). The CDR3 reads CASSLVSGGSGLYEQYV. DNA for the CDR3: TGTGCCAGCAGCTTAGTTAGCGGGGGGTCCGGTCTCTACGAGCAGTACGTC.

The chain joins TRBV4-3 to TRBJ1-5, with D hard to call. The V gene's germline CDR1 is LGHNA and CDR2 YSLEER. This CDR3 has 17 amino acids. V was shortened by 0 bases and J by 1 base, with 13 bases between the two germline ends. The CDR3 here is CASSQDPVSMSNQPQHF. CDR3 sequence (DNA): TGCGCCAGCAGCCAAGATCCGGTCAGTATGAGCAATCAGCCCCAGCATTTT.

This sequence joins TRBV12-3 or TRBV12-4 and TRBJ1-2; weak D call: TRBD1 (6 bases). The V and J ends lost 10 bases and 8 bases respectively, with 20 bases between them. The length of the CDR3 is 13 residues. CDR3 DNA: TGTGCCACCTCAACGAACAGGGAGCGGGGCTACACCTTC. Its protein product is CATSTNRERGYTF.

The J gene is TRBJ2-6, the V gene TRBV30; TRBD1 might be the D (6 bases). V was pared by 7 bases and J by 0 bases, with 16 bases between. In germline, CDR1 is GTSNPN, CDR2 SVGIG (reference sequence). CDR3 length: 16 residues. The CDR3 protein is CAYNPGQSSGANVLTF. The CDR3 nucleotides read TGTGCCTACAACCCTGGACAGTCCTCTGGGGCCAACGTCCTGACTTTC.

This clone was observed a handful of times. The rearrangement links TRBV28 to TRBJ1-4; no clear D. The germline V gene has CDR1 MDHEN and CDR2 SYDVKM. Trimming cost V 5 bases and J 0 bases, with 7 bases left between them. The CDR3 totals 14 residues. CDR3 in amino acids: CASSAGPTNEKLFF. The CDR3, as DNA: TGTGCCAGCAGTGCAGGCCCAACTAATGAAAAACTGTTTTTT.

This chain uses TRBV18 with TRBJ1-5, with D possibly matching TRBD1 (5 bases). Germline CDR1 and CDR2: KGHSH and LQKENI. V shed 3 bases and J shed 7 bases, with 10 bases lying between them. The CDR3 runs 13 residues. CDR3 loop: CASSPPRGQPQHF. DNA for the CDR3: TGTGCCAGCTCACCTCCCCGGGGGCAGCCCCAGCATTTT.

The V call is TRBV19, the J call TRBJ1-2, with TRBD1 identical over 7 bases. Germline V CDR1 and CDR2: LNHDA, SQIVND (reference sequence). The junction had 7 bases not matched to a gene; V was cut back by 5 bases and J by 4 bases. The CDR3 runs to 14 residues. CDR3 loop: CASSSDRVGYGYTF. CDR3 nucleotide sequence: TGTGCCAGTAGTTCCGACAGGGTGGGCTATGGCTACACCTTC.